The next 12 T cell receptor beta chains were all read from a single sample in a study of T cell responses to AZD1222 COVID-19 vaccine. Data came from immunoSEQ multiplex PCR; TCRdb stores just in-frame clones and leaves some out. The sample records around 100,000 clones, approximately 87% being singletons. This sample comprised peripheral blood, obtained on day 0 of AZD1222 vaccination. The receptors shown here come from an adult in good health.

The chain has TRBV4-1 and TRBJ2-3, with 7 bases lining up with TRBD2. This CDR3 region has 15 residues. Trimming removed 4 bases from V and 3 bases from J; junction bases left unmatched: 7. In germline, CDR1 is MGHRA, CDR2 YSYEKL. For the CDR3, the DNA is TGCGCCAGCAGCCCAGGTCCCGGGGGGACAGATACGCAGTATTTT. It translates to CASSPGPGGTDTQYF.

The chain carries TRBV3-1 (or the pseudogene TRBV3-2) and TRBJ1-2; 7 bases are a match to TRBD1. J gave up 5 bases and V 4 bases, and 7 bases lay outside the gene matches. The CDR3 is 14 residues long. Germline values: CDR1 LGHDT, CDR2 YNNKEL (reference sequence). CDR3 DNA: TGTGCCAGCAGCCGACCCGGACAGGATTATGGCTACACCTTC. Translating gives CASSRPGQDYGYTF.

On this clone: The same CDR3 can be traced to other DNA sequences in this sample. The CDR3 region has the DNA TGCAGCGTTGGGGGGGCCACTAACTATGGCTACACCTTC. Residues: CSVGGATNYGYTF. The rearrangement links TRBV29-1 to TRBJ1-2; D may be TRBD1 (6 bases). The ends were cut back, 4 bases at V and 0 bases at J, with 9 bases in the middle. CDR3 length: 13 amino acids. Per the germline V gene, CDR1 is SQVTM and CDR2 is ANQGSEA. The full variable domain, in which reference TRBV29-1 and TRBJ1-2 provide the parts outside the CDR3, is SAVISQKPSRDICQRGTSLTIQCQVDSQVTMMFWYRQQPGQSLTLIATANQGSEATYESGFVIDKFPISRPNLTFSTLTVSNMSPEDSSIYLCSVGGATNYGYTFGSGTRLTVV.

The chain combines TRBV6-2 or TRBV6-3 with TRBJ2-3, with D maybe TRBD1 (6 bases). This CDR3 has 15 residues. V lost 4 bases and J lost 4, with 15 bases in between. From germline, CDR1 is MNHEY and CDR2 SVGEGT. The CDR3 loop is CASSSGQIGADTQYF. The CDR3 region has the DNA TGTGCCAGCAGTTCGGGACAAATTGGGGCAGATACGCAGTATTTT.

This chain uses TRBV3-1 (or the pseudogene TRBV3-2) with TRBJ1-5; no clear D gene. The germline V gene has CDR1 LGHDT and CDR2 YNNKEL (reference sequence). V shed 4 bases and J shed 0 bases, with 10 bases lying between them. The CDR3 runs 15 residues. This CDR3 reads CASSPHKYSNQPQHF. The CDR3 DNA is TGTGCCAGCAGCCCCCACAAGTATAGCAATCAGCCCCAGCATTTT.

This sequence joins TRBV6-1 and TRBJ1-5; D call uncertain. The CDR3 covers 11 residues. V lost 3 bases, J lost 5 bases, and 2 bases lay in between. Germline V CDR1 and CDR2: MNHNS, SASEGT. The CDR3 loop is CASSDYQPQHF. Here the CDR3 DNA reads TGTGCCAGCAGTGATTATCAGCCCCAGCATTTT.

The genes are TRBV5-1 and TRBJ2-7, with TRBD2 matching over 12 bases. This CDR3 is built from 15 residues. Germline CDR1 reads SGHRS; CDR2 reads YFSETQ. The J segment lost 3 bases and the V segment lost 5 bases, leaving 6 bases of the junction unmatched. Here the CDR3 DNA reads TGCGCCAGCAGTCCCCGACTAGCGGGAGACTACGAGCAGTACTTC. This codes for CASSPRLAGDYEQYF.

The rearrangement uses TRBV11-2 and TRBJ1-1; D is unresolved. V was shortened by 5 bases and J by 2 bases, with 12 bases between the two germline ends. Germline V lookup: CDR1 SGHAT, CDR2 FQNNGV. This CDR3 region has 14 residues. CDR3 region: CASSRNAGNTEAFF. CDR3 nucleotides: TGTGCCAGCAGCCGGAACGCAGGAAACACTGAAGCTTTCTTT.

The chain carries TRBV5-6 and TRBJ1-5; D gene uncertain. V dropped 0 bases and J dropped 0 bases, with 7 bases sitting between them. CDR1 and CDR2 (germline): SGHDT, YYEEEE. This CDR3 region has 15 residues. The CDR3 loop is CASSLGGFSNQPQHF. The CDR3 DNA reads as TGTGCCAGCAGCTTGGGAGGTTTTAGCAATCAGCCCCAGCATTTT. Complete variable domain (other parts from reference TRBV5-6 and TRBJ1-5): DAGVTQSPTHLIKTRGQQVTLRCSPKSGHDTVSWYQQALGQGPQFIFQYYEEEERQRGNFPDRFSGHQFPNYSSELNVNALLLGDSALYLCASSLGGFSNQPQHFGDGTRLSIL.

This rearrangement joins TRBV11-1 to TRBJ2-5; 9 positions agree with TRBD2. The CDR3 length is 16 residues. Germline-derived CDR1 and CDR2 are SGHAT and FQDESV (reference sequence). V was clipped by 6 bases and J by 0 bases; unmatched bases: 8. CDR3 sequence (DNA): TGTGCCAGCAGTGAAGGACTAGCGAGGTACCAAGAGACCCAGTACTTC. Its translation is CASSEGLARYQETQYF.

The J gene is TRBJ2-2, the V gene TRBV9; unclear D gene. Germline CDR1 is SGDLS and CDR2 is YYNGEE. The CDR3 has 17 residues. Trimming took 2 bases from V and 2 from J, leaving 16 bases between them. CDR3 residues: CASSVADTRLNTGELFF. CDR3 bases: TGTGCCAGCAGCGTGGCGGATACGAGGCTTAACACCGGGGAGCTGTTTTTT. Together with reference TRBV9 and TRBJ2-2, the CDR3 gives the full variable domain: DSGVTQTPKHLITATGQRVTLRCSPRSGDLSVYWYQQSLDQGLQFLIQYYNGEERAKGNILERFSAQQFPDLHSELNLSSLELGDSALYFCASSVADTRLNTGELFFGEGSRLTVL.

This clone has a handful of counts. The rearrangement joins TRBV20-1 to TRBJ2-5; D gene ambiguous. This CDR3 has 10 amino acids. The germline CDR1 and CDR2 sequences are DFQATT and SNEGSKA (reference sequence). Trimming removed 3 bases from V and 5 bases from J, with 4 bases in between. The CDR3 is CSARDETQYF. CDR3 bases: TGCAGTGCTAGGGACGAGACCCAGTACTTC.